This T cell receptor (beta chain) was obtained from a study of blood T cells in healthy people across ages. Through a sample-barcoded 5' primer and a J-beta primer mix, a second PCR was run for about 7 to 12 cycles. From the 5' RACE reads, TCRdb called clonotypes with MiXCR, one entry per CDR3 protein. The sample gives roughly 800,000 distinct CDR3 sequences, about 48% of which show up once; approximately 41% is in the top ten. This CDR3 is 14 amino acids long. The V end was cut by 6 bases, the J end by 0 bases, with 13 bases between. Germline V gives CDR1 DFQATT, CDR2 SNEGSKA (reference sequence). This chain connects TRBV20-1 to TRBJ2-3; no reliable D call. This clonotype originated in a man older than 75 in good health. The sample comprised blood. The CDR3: CSAQNPSSTDTQYF. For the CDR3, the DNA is TGCAGTGCCCAGAATCCGAGTAGCACAGATACGCAGTATTTT.